This T cell receptor beta chain was retrieved from a study of blood T cell repertoires in COVID-19. The wider study: The United States, Italy and Spain supplied acute and convalescent COVID-19 samples. T cells, B-cell-depleted T cells, or PBMCs provided the cDNA or gDNA that served as material.

Authors' processing steps: Reference gene primer amplification in the assay estimated nucleated cell counts. Method: immunoSEQ multiplex PCR; TCRdb's copy keeps in-frame clones and lacks some. The V and J calls and clone size come from that table; D and trimming were worked out from the DNA. The sample contains 150,000 to 200,000 clones, about 89% of which appear only once. V dropped 4 bases and J dropped 5 bases, with 11 bases sitting between them. The CDR3 extends over 13 amino acids. The germline V gene has CDR1 KGHDR and CDR2 SFDVKD. This receptor was identified in a man aged 18-30 years who had recovered from COVID-19. Input material: peripheral blood. The V call is TRBV24-1, the J call TRBJ2-7; maybe TRBD2 (6 bases). The CDR3, as DNA: TGTGCCACCAGTGACCCCGGACTACACGAGCAGTACTTC. Protein product: CATSDPGLHEQYF.